Presented here are 30 T cell receptor beta chains from one specimen sequenced in a study of post-analysis software for immune sequencing data. Study results and caveats: With TRBV5-6, TRBV5-1 and TRBV20-1 included, 4 to 6 TRBV segments were more frequent in patients than in controls.

Each TCR beta cDNA library carried unique molecular identifiers. TCRdb called the PCR reads again in MiXCR, with one record for every CDR3 protein. The repertoire consists of approximately 690,000 distinct CDR3 sequences, with approximately 59% occurring once and the leading ten covering about 11%. Antigen specificity for these receptors is unknown. Sequencing input: blood. The receptors shown here come from a girl aged 2-15 years with multiple sclerosis.

This chain connects TRBV7-2 to TRBJ1-2, with D perhaps TRBD1 (5 bases). CDR1 and CDR2 (germline): SGHTA, FQGNSA. The ends were cut back, 8 bases at V and 0 bases at J, with 10 bases in the middle. The CDR3 has 13 amino acids. The CDR3 spells CASGDGTNYGYTF. The CDR3 DNA is TGTGCCAGCGGGGACGGTACTAACTATGGCTACACCTTC.

The rearrangement joins TRBV6-5 to TRBJ2-1, with D uncertain. V lost 2 bases, J lost 14 bases, and 19 bases lay in between. The length of the CDR3 is 14 residues. CDR1 is MNHEY, CDR2 SVGAGI, per germline. The CDR3 coding sequence is TGTGCCAGCAGTTACGCCGGCAGTGTAGGCTGGAAGTTCTTC. Its protein product is CASSYAGSVGWKFF.

This sequence joins TRBV7-9 and TRBJ2-5; D gene unclear. The length of the CDR3 is 15 residues. V was clipped by 4 bases and J by 1 base, with 13 bases between them. Germline V gene lookup returns CDR1 SEHNR and CDR2 FQNEAQ (reference sequence). The CDR3 loop reads CASSSQVGFQETQYF. CDR3 nucleotide sequence: TGTGCCAGCAGCTCCCAAGTTGGGTTCCAAGAGACCCAGTACTTC. Supplemented by reference TRBV7-9 and TRBJ2-5, the full variable domain reads DTGVSQNPRHKITKRGQNVTFRCDPISEHNRLYWYRQTLGQGPEFLTYFQNEAQLEKSRLLSDRFSAERPKGSFSTLEIQRTEQGDSAMYLCASSSQVGFQETQYFGPGTRLLVL.

This chain links TRBV9 with TRBJ1-2, with 10 bases identical to TRBD1. The germline V gene has CDR1 SGDLS and CDR2 YYNGEE. With V trimmed by 4 bases and J by 3 bases, 6 bases remained unmatched. CDR3 size: 15 residues. The CDR3 bases are TGTGCCAGCAGCACGTGGACAGGGGGGGACTATGGCTACACCTTC. Its translation is CASSTWTGGDYGYTF.

This rearrangement joins TRBV14 to TRBJ1-2; the D is unclear. The CDR3 is 15 residues long. Germline lookup yields CDR1 SGHDN and CDR2 FVKESK. Trimming removed 4 bases from V and 3 bases from J, with 15 bases in between. CDR3 bases: TGTGCCAGCAGCCTTATCGGCAGAAAGTACTATGGCTACACCTTC. Residues: CASSLIGRKYYGYTF.

The chain combines TRBV12-3 or TRBV12-4 with TRBJ2-1, with D possibly TRBD2 on 6 matching bases. The CDR3 has 17 amino acids. V lost 6 bases, J lost 2 bases, and 20 bases lay in between. The CDR3 here is CASSGLTGRPPYNEQFF. CDR3 nucleotides: TGTGCCAGCAGCGGACTAACGGGGCGTCCCCCCTACAATGAGCAGTTCTTC.

The chain carries TRBV20-1 and TRBJ2-3, with 7 positions matching TRBD2. CDR1 is DFQATT, CDR2 SNEGSKA, per germline (reference sequence). CDR3 length equals 16 residues. The V segment lost 6 bases and the J segment 4 bases; nucleotides outside the gene matches: 16. The CDR3 DNA follows: TGCAGTGCGCAGCCACCCAGGGACTACCCATCAGATACGCAGTATTTT. Its protein is CSAQPPRDYPSDTQYF.

The chain has TRBV4-2 and TRBJ2-7; D ambiguous. CDR3 size: 15 residues. Germline loops: CDR1 LGHNA, CDR2 YNFKEQ. Between the trimmed V and J ends, which lost 0 bases and 3 bases, there was a span of 12 bases. CDR3 sequence reads: CASSQDLDFFYEQYF. In DNA, the CDR3 is TGTGCCAGCAGCCAAGATCTGGATTTCTTCTACGAGCAGTACTTC.

This clonotype was seen a few times. A read error may account for a junction end that differs from germline. The chain combines TRBV4-1 with TRBJ1-2; the match to TRBD1 covers 8 bases. From germline, CDR1 is MGHRA and CDR2 YSYEKL. The CDR3 totals 16 residues. CDR3: CASSQDWTQGADGHTF. CDR3 nucleotides: TGCGCCAGCAGCCAAGATTGGACGCAGGGGGCGGATGGCCACACCTTC.

This clonotype was counted a few times. V usage is TRBV12-3 or TRBV12-4 and J usage is TRBJ2-4, with D possibly being TRBD2 (6 bases). This CDR3 is 14 amino acids long. V lost 4 bases and J lost 0, with 7 bases in between. The CDR3 DNA sequence: TGTGCCAGCAGTTGGGGGGTAGCCAAAAACATTCAGTACTTC. Amino acid sequence: CASSWGVAKNIQYF.

This clonotype was seen a few times. V is TRBV12-3 or TRBV12-4 and J is TRBJ2-7, with 8 bases that match TRBD2. Trimming at V came to 4 bases and at J to 2 bases, leaving 10 bases not matched to a gene. The CDR3 has 16 residues. The CDR3 nucleotides are TGTGCCAGCAGTTCGACCATAGCGGGGAGCCCCTACGAGCAGTACTTC. It codes for CASSSTIAGSPYEQYF.

The J gene is TRBJ2-1, the V gene TRBV6-2 or TRBV6-3, with D unresolved. The CDR3 consists of 13 residues. V was clipped by 5 bases and J by 8 bases, with 13 bases between them. Germline V CDR1 and CDR2: MNHEY, SVGEGT. CDR3 coding DNA: TGTGCCAGCAGTCGCCTGAATAGTGATGAGCAGTTCTTC. Translation: CASSRLNSDEQFF.

CDR3 residues: CASSLVTTGTHGYTF. The CDR3 bases are TGTGCCAGCAGCTTAGTTACGACAGGGACCCATGGCTACACCTTC. The chain uses TRBV13 and TRBJ1-2; 7 positions match TRBD1. After removal of 1 base from V and 6 bases from J, the junction contained 8 bases not matched to a gene. Germline V gene sequence: CDR1 PRHDT, CDR2 FYEKMQ (reference sequence). The CDR3 is made up of 15 amino acids.

This clonotype has a handful of counts. The chain uses TRBV27 and TRBJ2-1, with 10 bases that match TRBD1. CDR1 and CDR2 from the germline V gene are MNHEY and SMNVEV (reference sequence). Unmatched junction bases numbered 9, after V lost 5 bases and J lost 5 bases. CDR3 length equals 16 residues. DNA for the CDR3: TGTGCCAGCAGTCCCGAGGGGACAGGGGTTAACAATGAGCAGTTCTTC. Protein sequence: CASSPEGTGVNNEQFF.

The chain carries TRBV15 and TRBJ1-1; D gene ambiguous. CDR1 LNHNV and CDR2 YYDKDF come from the germline V gene (reference sequence). The CDR3 has 15 amino acids. With 1 base removed from V and 7 bases from J, the gap between germline ends came to 16 bases. Here the CDR3 reads CATSRVLIEGVEAFF. The CDR3 nucleotides are TGTGCCACCAGCAGAGTATTAATTGAGGGTGTTGAAGCTTTCTTT. The full variable domain, completed using reference TRBV15 and TRBJ1-1, is DAMVIQNPRYQVTQFGKPVTLSCSQTLNHNVMYWYQQKSSQAPKLLFHYYDKDFNNEADTPDNFQSRRPNTSFCFLDIRSPGLGDTAMYLCATSRVLIEGVEAFFGQGTRLTVV.

This chain uses TRBV7-9 with TRBJ2-4, with 8 bases lining up with TRBD1. The assigned J gene may be wrong: the sequence end matches TRBJ2-5 better. Germline V gene lookup returns CDR1 SEHNR and CDR2 FQNEAQ (reference sequence). This CDR3 spans 16 amino acids. CDR3: CASSLGGQVAQETQYF. CDR3 nucleotides: TGTGCCAGCAGCTTAGGGGGACAGGTAGCCCAAGAGACCCAGTACTTC.

This clonotype has just a few counts. This rearrangement joins TRBV10-3 to TRBJ2-4; possible D gene TRBD2, 6 bases. The DNA end is more similar to TRBJ2-5, so the J call may be wrong. The germline CDR1 and CDR2 sequences are ENHRY and SYGVKD. The CDR3 contains 13 residues. CDR3 in amino acids: CASNSGNEETQYF. DNA for the CDR3: TGTGCCTCTAATAGCGGAAACGAAGAGACCCAGTACTTC.

The CDR3 sequence is CASNWDRPSYEQYF. Here the CDR3 DNA reads TGTGCCAGCAACTGGGACAGGCCTTCCTACGAGCAGTACTTC. This chain uses TRBV7-9 with TRBJ2-7; 8 bases match TRBD1. The CDR3 has 14 amino acids. Germline assignment: CDR1 SEHNR and CDR2 FQNEAQ (reference sequence). J was trimmed by 1 base and V by 7 bases; bases with no gene match: 6.

J is TRBJ2-3 and V is TRBV24-1, with TRBD2 as a possible D gene (5 bases). The V and J ends lost 3 bases and 4 bases respectively, with 10 bases between them. Germline V lookup: CDR1 KGHDR, CDR2 SFDVKD. CDR3 length: 14 residues. This chain's CDR3 is CATSDSGPPDTQYF. CDR3 nucleotide sequence: TGTGCCACCAGTGATAGCGGCCCCCCAGATACGCAGTATTTT.

This clonotype was counted between two and nine times. This chain links TRBV3-1 with TRBJ2-1, with TRBD2 matching 8 bases. CDR3 length equals 14 residues. The germline V gene has CDR1 LGHDT and CDR2 YNNKEL (reference sequence). The V gene end was trimmed by 4 bases and the J gene end by 8 bases; junction bases not matched to a gene: 7. CDR3 protein: CASSRALAGDEQFF. The CDR3 nucleotides are TGTGCCAGCAGCCGGGCCCTAGCGGGCGATGAGCAGTTCTTC.

This clonotype has only a few counts. At one end, the junction sequence differs from germline, possibly due to a read error. The chain has TRBV5-1 and TRBJ2-1, with a possible D match to TRBD2 (6 bases). CDR1 and CDR2 (germline): SGHRS, YFSETQ. CDR3 size: 12 residues. The CDR3 reads CASSLLADEQFF. DNA of the CDR3: TGTGCCAGCAGCTTACTAGCCGATGAGCAGTTCTTC.

The CDR3 bases are TGTGCCAGCAGCTTTTCGGAGGGACGGAACACTGAAGCTTTCTTT. Encoded protein: CASSFSEGRNTEAFF. V usage is TRBV25-1 and J usage is TRBJ1-1; tentatively, D is TRBD1 (5 bases). Trimming took 6 bases from V and 1 from J, leaving 15 bases between them. CDR1 and CDR2 from the germline V gene are MGHDK and SYGVNS. This CDR3 comprises 15 residues.

This clonotype was seen a single time. This rearrangement joins TRBV24-1 to TRBJ2-5, with TRBD1 identical over 7 bases. The ends lost 4 bases at V and 2 bases at J; junction bases unmatched: 3. This CDR3 has 14 amino acids. The V gene's germline CDR1 is KGHDR and CDR2 SFDVKD. CDR3 protein: CATSDRTGQETQYF. For the CDR3, the DNA is TGTGCCACCAGTGACCGGACAGGACAAGAGACCCAGTACTTC.

The chain uses TRBV6-6 and TRBJ2-3, with no clear D. This CDR3 is 17 amino acids long. Trimming shortened V by 0 bases and J by 0 bases, and 13 bases separated the two germline ends. The germline V gene has CDR1 MNHNY and CDR2 SVGAGI (reference sequence). Here the CDR3 reads CASSYSISPTSTDTQYF. Here the CDR3 DNA reads TGTGCCAGCAGTTACTCGATCAGTCCCACTAGCACAGATACGCAGTATTTT.

The CDR3 DNA sequence: TGCAGTGCTAGGCGACTAGCGGGGGGGCCGGAGACCCAGTACTTC. This encodes CSARRLAGGPETQYF. The chain combines TRBV20-1 with TRBJ2-5; 14 bases fit TRBD2. Germline V gives CDR1 DFQATT, CDR2 SNEGSKA (reference sequence). V lost 3 bases, J lost 5 bases, and 5 bases stayed unmatched. CDR3 size: 15 residues.

This clonotype was detected a few times. This chain joins TRBV7-2 and TRBJ2-5, with 7 positions matching TRBD1. This CDR3 contains 17 residues. Per the germline V gene, CDR1 is SGHTA and CDR2 is FQGNSA. Trimming removed 2 bases from V and 1 base from J; junction bases left unmatched: 10. The CDR3: CASSLYVETGPQETQYF. The CDR3 DNA follows: TGTGCCAGCAGCTTATATGTGGAGACAGGGCCCCAAGAGACCCAGTACTTC.

J is TRBJ1-6 and V is TRBV19; possible D gene TRBD1, 5 bases. Germline CDR1 LNHDA, CDR2 SQIVND (reference sequence). This CDR3 region has 14 residues. Trimming stripped 5 bases from V and 7 bases from J, with 12 bases between. The CDR3 DNA sequence: TGTGCCAGTAGTGGAAGGGACGCGAATTCACCCCTCCACTTT. This encodes CASSGRDANSPLHF.

This rearrangement joins TRBV7-9 to TRBJ2-1; 8 positions match TRBD2. The germline gives CDR1 SEHNR, CDR2 FQNEAQ (reference sequence). V gave up 5 bases and J gave up 8 bases; unmatched junction bases: 11. The CDR3 spans 15 residues. The CDR3 loop reads CASSQITGGAHEQFF. The CDR3 region has the DNA TGTGCCAGCAGCCAAATAACGGGGGGGGCCCATGAGCAGTTCTTC. Full variable domain (missing parts from reference TRBV7-9 and TRBJ2-1): DTGVSQNPRHKITKRGQNVTFRCDPISEHNRLYWYRQTLGQGPEFLTYFQNEAQLEKSRLLSDRFSAERPKGSFSTLEIQRTEQGDSAMYLCASSQITGGAHEQFFGPGTRLTVL.

CDR3 coding DNA: TGCAGTGCCCGCCGAGGAGGACAGGGTGCCCTCGGTGAGCAGTTCTTC. Protein product: CSARRGGQGALGEQFF. V is TRBV20-1 and J is TRBJ2-1; 8 positions match TRBD1. There are 16 residues in the CDR3. The V segment lost 6 bases and the J segment 9 bases; nucleotides outside the gene matches: 19. The germline CDR1 and CDR2 sequences are DFQATT and SNEGSKA (reference sequence).

The chain carries TRBV5-1 and TRBJ2-7, with D possibly matching TRBD2 (6 bases). The CDR3 runs to 14 residues. V was cut by 2 bases and J by 7 bases, with 16 bases left in between. Germline V gene lookup returns CDR1 SGHRS and CDR2 YFSETQ. CDR3 bases: TGCGCCAGCAGCTTTGGTAGCGGAGCCCCTGAGCAGTACTTC. Its protein product is CASSFGSGAPEQYF.